The 19 T cell receptor beta chains below were found in one sample sequenced in a study of control samples from healthy donors and cancer patients. Here immunoSEQ multiplex PCR was the method, and the copy in TCRdb shows in-frame clones only, minus some. The data show about 97,000 clones, under 95% seen once. The sequencing sample was made of blood. Receptors were obtained from a woman between 18 and 29 years old in good health.

This chain uses TRBV9 with TRBJ2-2; D could derive from TRBD1 or TRBD2 (5 bases each). Germline CDR1 reads SGDLS; CDR2 reads YYNGEE. V gave up 1 base and J gave up 6 bases, with 7 bases separating them. The CDR3 totals 13 residues. The CDR3, as DNA: TGTGCCAGCAGCGTACTGGGGGCCGGGGAGCTGTTTTTT. Its translation: CASSVLGAGELFF.

The chain combines TRBV11-3 with TRBJ1-5; TRBD1 might be the D (5 bases). V was pared by 2 bases and J by 2 bases, with 13 bases between. CDR1 and CDR2 (germline): SGHNT, YENEEA. This CDR3 comprises 16 residues. CDR3 in amino acids: CASSLLRGPRNQPQHF. CDR3 coding DNA: TGTGCCAGCAGCTTACTGAGGGGCCCGCGCAATCAGCCCCAGCATTTT.

This chain uses TRBV12-3 or TRBV12-4 with TRBJ1-2; D gene unclear. Trimming removed 4 bases at V and 4 bases at J, with 10 bases between. The CDR3 is 13 residues long. The CDR3 reads CASSSATVYGYTF. The DNA of the CDR3 is TGTGCCAGCAGTTCCGCTACAGTCTATGGCTACACCTTC.

This clone was seen a single time. The chain recombines TRBV3-1 (or the pseudogene TRBV3-2) with TRBJ1-1; D is possibly TRBD1 (6 bases). The CDR3 has 14 residues. V was clipped by 3 bases and J by 1 base, with 9 bases between them. Germline V CDR1 and CDR2: LGHDT, YNNKEL (reference sequence). The CDR3 is CASSQGQKNTEAFF. DNA for the CDR3: TGTGCCAGCAGCCAGGGACAAAAGAACACTGAAGCTTTCTTT.

The table lists this clone with a count of one. The chain has TRBV3-1 (or the pseudogene TRBV3-2) and TRBJ2-1; D remains unclear. Germline-derived CDR1 and CDR2 are LGHDT and YNNKEL (reference sequence). The CDR3 runs to 14 residues. V lost 0 bases to trimming and J lost 7 bases, with 10 bases between them. CDR3 sequence: CASSQDLVANEQFF. The CDR3 nucleotides read TGTGCCAGCAGCCAAGATTTGGTCGCTAATGAGCAGTTCTTC.

The chain employs TRBV6-5 and TRBJ2-7; 8 bases match TRBD2. The junction had 4 bases not matched to a gene; V was cut back by 0 bases and J by 3 bases. The CDR3 has 15 residues. The V gene's germline CDR1 is MNHEY and CDR2 SVGAGI. The CDR3 here is CASSYSTLAGYEQYF. Here the CDR3 DNA reads TGTGCCAGCAGTTACTCGACCCTAGCGGGCTACGAGCAGTACTTC.

This chain connects TRBV10-3 to TRBJ2-2, with TRBD1 as a possible D gene (6 bases). Germline V gene data show CDR1 as ENHRY and CDR2 as SYGVKD. The CDR3 extends over 14 amino acids. Trimming pared 2 bases from V and 4 bases from J, leaving 8 bases between. The CDR3 DNA reads TGTGCCATCAGTGAGACAGGGTCCACCGGGGAGCTGTTTTTT. Its translation is CAISETGSTGELFF.

V and J are TRBV4-2 and TRBJ2-3, with no clear D. Germline V CDR1 and CDR2: LGHNA, YNFKEQ. This CDR3 is built from 11 residues. V lost 4 bases, J lost 2 bases, and 1 base lay in between. This CDR3 is CASSLTDTQYF. Written as DNA, the CDR3 is TGTGCCAGCAGCCTCACAGATACGCAGTATTTT.

CDR3 in DNA: TGTGCCTGTGGTGCTGGAAACACCATATATTTT. Amino acids: CACGAGNTIYF. The chain recombines TRBV30 with TRBJ1-3; D gene ambiguous. This CDR3 region has 11 residues. Germline V gives CDR1 GTSNPN, CDR2 SVGIG (reference sequence). Trimming shortened V by 6 bases and J by 2 bases, and 5 bases separated the two germline ends.

This clone was observed once. This sequence joins TRBV5-4 and TRBJ2-3; the D call may be TRBD1 or TRBD2 (5 bases each). CDR1 SGHNT and CDR2 YYREEE come from the germline V gene (reference sequence). CDR3 size: 15 residues. V was shortened by 4 bases and J by 2 bases, with 14 bases between the two germline ends. CDR3 in DNA: TGTGCCAGCAGCCCGGGGACGGAATACACAGATACGCAGTATTTT. Translated: CASSPGTEYTDTQYF.

The rearrangement joins TRBV3-1 (or the pseudogene TRBV3-2) to TRBJ2-1, with D maybe TRBD2 (5 bases). The CDR3 is made up of 15 amino acids. Trimming removed 1 base at V and 12 bases at J, with 19 bases between. The germline V gene has CDR1 LGHDT and CDR2 YNNKEL (reference sequence). CDR3 region: CASSQVISVRERQFF. The DNA for the CDR3 is TGTGCCAGCAGCCAAGTGATAAGTGTCCGGGAAAGGCAGTTCTTC.

This sequence joins TRBV7-6 and TRBJ1-4, with D unresolved. The germline V gene encodes CDR1 SGHVS and CDR2 FNYEAQ. This CDR3 comprises 12 residues. Trimming pared 1 base from V and 10 bases from J, leaving 7 bases between. The CDR3 sequence is CASSLGNGKLFF. The DNA of the CDR3 is TGTGCCAGCAGCTTAGGGAACGGAAAACTGTTTTTT.

This chain connects TRBV6-5 to TRBJ1-2; D unclear. CDR1 is MNHEY and CDR2 is SVGAGI in the germline V gene. The CDR3 is 13 amino acids. For the CDR3, the DNA is TGTTTAGCAGATAAAATAGCTAACTATGGCTACACCTTC. Its protein is CLADKIANYGYTF.

This clone was seen just once. This rearrangement joins TRBV27 to TRBJ2-4; D not resolved. V was pared by 6 bases and J by 2 bases, with 5 bases between. Germline CDR1 and CDR2: MNHEY and SMNVEV (reference sequence). This CDR3 has 12 amino acids. This CDR3 is CASRNTKNIQYF. DNA for the CDR3: TGTGCCAGCAGAAATACCAAAAACATTCAGTACTTC.

The V and J genes are TRBV2 and TRBJ1-4, with D uncertain. Germline-derived CDR1 and CDR2 are SNHLY and FYNNEI. The CDR3 runs to 18 residues. Trimming cost V 2 bases and J 0 bases, with 16 bases left between them. CDR3 nucleotide sequence: TGTGCCAGCAGTGAAAAATGGATCGGCTTTGCAACTAATGAAAAACTGTTTTTT. Amino acids: CASSEKWIGFATNEKLFF. Full variable domain (outside the CDR3, taken from reference TRBV2 and TRBJ1-4): EPEVTQTPSHQVTQMGQEVILRCVPISNHLYFYWYRQILGQKVEFLVSFYNNEISEKSEIFDDQFSVERPDGSNFTLKIRSTKLEDSAMYFCASSEKWIGFATNEKLFFGSGTQLSVL.

The V and J genes are TRBV11-3 and TRBJ1-4; 10 bases are a match to TRBD1. The CDR3 runs 15 residues. Losses at the gene ends were 1 base for V and 8 bases for J; bases not matched to a gene: 4. CDR1 is SGHNT and CDR2 is YENEEA in the germline V gene. The CDR3 DNA reads TGTGCCAGCAGCTTAGTGGGGGACAGGGGCGAAAAACTGTTTTTT. This codes for CASSLVGDRGEKLFF.

V is TRBV24-1 and J is TRBJ2-1; D is uncertain. Trimming took off 0 bases at V and 1 base at J, with 18 bases between the two ends. Germline V gene lookup returns CDR1 KGHDR and CDR2 SFDVKD. The CDR3 has 19 residues. The CDR3 loop is CATSDLHLGRSGSYNEQFF. For the CDR3, the DNA is TGTGCCACCAGTGATTTGCACTTGGGCCGGTCCGGGTCCTACAATGAGCAGTTCTTC.

This chain joins TRBV11-2 and TRBJ1-4; D uncertain. V was cut by 1 base and J by 4 bases, with 16 bases left in between. CDR3 length: 17 amino acids. Germline V gives CDR1 SGHAT, CDR2 FQNNGV. This CDR3 reads CASSLGSGAGGNEKLFF. CDR3 nucleotides: TGTGCCAGCAGCTTAGGAAGTGGCGCAGGCGGTAATGAAAAACTGTTTTTT.

V is TRBV27 and J is TRBJ1-6; D gene unclear. The ends were cut back, 4 bases at V and 8 bases at J, with 9 bases in the middle. This CDR3 spans 13 amino acids. Germline V lookup: CDR1 MNHEY, CDR2 SMNVEV (reference sequence). The CDR3 loop reads CASSSHWDSPLHF. Here the CDR3 DNA reads TGTGCCAGCAGTTCACACTGGGATTCACCCCTCCACTTT.